Sequencing of this TCR beta chain was carried out in a study of blood T cell repertoires in COVID-19. Study overall: Italy, Spain and the United States were the sources of the convalescent and acute COVID-19 samples. T cells, B-cell-depleted T cells, or PBMCs provided the cDNA or gDNA that served as material.

This clone has more than one count but fewer than ten. This CDR3 comprises 15 residues. CDR1 and CDR2 (germline): SEHNR, FQNEAQ (reference sequence). V was pared by 6 bases and J by 2 bases, with 8 bases of the junction left unmatched. Per the original data handling: Amplification with reference gene primers provided the estimates of nucleated cell counts. Produced via immunoSEQ multiplex PCR; TCRdb's table is partial and in-frame only. D and trimming come from the DNA, and the V and J calls and clone size come from that table. Of 85,000 to 90,000 clones in the sample, 70% to 90% were seen once. The TCR comes from an elderly man with active or convalescent COVID-19. The rearrangement joins TRBV7-9 to TRBJ1-2; 8 nucleotides agree with TRBD1. The sample was peripheral blood. CDR3 in DNA: TGTGCCAGCAGTCGACAGGGGACAATGAACTATGGCTACACCTTC. Amino acids: CASSRQGTMNYGYTF.